These 32 T cell receptor beta chains share one sample of origin, sequenced in a study of T-cell memory formation after mild COVID-19. TCRdb analysed the 5' RACE reads with MiXCR anew, one entry per CDR3 protein. The data contain 340,000 or so distinct CDR3 sequences, approximately 13% of them singletons. Sequencing used PBMCs or a T cell subset sorted from them (not recorded which). The origin of the receptors is a man aged 18 to 30 who had mild COVID-19 (a few samples of this study predate the infection). Cell type and time point are not known.

This chain connects TRBV18 to TRBJ2-1; 12 nucleotides align to TRBD1. CDR3 length: 16 amino acids. CDR1 is KGHSH, CDR2 LQKENI, per germline. V dropped 6 bases and J dropped 8; count of bases not matched to a gene: 11. As DNA, the CDR3 is TGTGCCAGCTCGAGCGAACCGGGACAGGGGGCCGATGAGCAGTTCTTC. Translating gives CASSSEPGQGADEQFF.

The chain joins TRBV4-2 to TRBJ1-2; 10 positions match TRBD1. Germline assignment: CDR1 LGHNA and CDR2 YNFKEQ. V shed 1 base and J 3 bases; nucleotides not matched to a gene: 5. The CDR3 contains 16 residues. The DNA for the CDR3 is TGTGCCAGCAGCCAAGGGGGAGGACAGGGGGACTATGGCTACACCTTC. Translated: CASSQGGGQGDYGYTF.

This clonotype has more than one count but fewer than ten. The chain links TRBV15 to TRBJ1-5; D not certain. V dropped 7 bases and J dropped 10 bases, with 23 bases sitting between them. The germline CDR1 and CDR2 sequences are LNHNV and YYDKDF (reference sequence). The CDR3 has 15 amino acids. CDR3 sequence reads: CATMRQGGSKGPQHF. As DNA, the CDR3 is TGTGCCACCATGCGACAAGGAGGGAGTAAGGGACCCCAGCATTTT.

In its sample, this clonotype was seen a few times. The chain joins TRBV5-1 to TRBJ2-7, with D perhaps TRBD1 or TRBD2 (6 bases each). Germline CDR1 and CDR2: SGHRS and YFSETQ. Trimming removed 5 bases from V and 5 bases from J, with 20 bases in between. This CDR3 comprises 15 residues. Here the CDR3 DNA reads TGCGCCAGCAGTCTGGGGGGAACAGGGCCCAACGAGCAGTACTTC. Translated: CASSLGGTGPNEQYF. Full variable domain (remainder filled in from reference TRBV5-1 and TRBJ2-7): KAGVTQTPRYLIKTRGQQVTLSCSPISGHRSVSWYQQTPGQGLQFLFEYFSETQRNKGNFPGRFSGRQFSNSRSEMNVSTLELGDSALYLCASSLGGTGPNEQYFGPGTRLTVT.

This clonotype occurred many times. This rearrangement joins TRBV7-2 to TRBJ2-3, with 12 bases aligning to TRBD2. Germline trimming cut 3 bases from V and 4 bases from J; bases unmatched to any gene: 2. The CDR3 has 15 residues. CDR1 and CDR2 (germline): SGHTA, FQGNSA. The CDR3 bases are TGTGCCAGCAGCTTGACTAGCGGGGGTTCAGATACGCAGTATTTT. Its translation is CASSLTSGGSDTQYF.

This clonotype turned up a few times. The V call is TRBV7-9, the J call TRBJ2-7, with TRBD1 as a possible D gene (5 bases). The germline V and J ends were trimmed by 4 bases and 1 base, with 8 bases remaining between them. The CDR3 is made up of 13 amino acids. Germline V gene sequence: CDR1 SEHNR, CDR2 FQNEAQ (reference sequence). CDR3 region: CASSSPGSYEQYV. For the CDR3, the DNA is TGTGCCAGCAGCTCCCCAGGGTCCTACGAGCAGTACGTC.

This clonotype was detected a few times. J is TRBJ2-4 and V is TRBV12-3 or TRBV12-4; D remains ambiguous. Trimming stripped 2 bases from V and 9 bases from J, with 11 bases between. This CDR3 spans 13 amino acids. CDR3 DNA sequence: TGTGCCAGCAGTTTACCAGGAGAGGTCATTCAGTACTTC. It is translated as CASSLPGEVIQYF.

This clonotype occurred a few times. The gene calls are TRBV10-3 and TRBJ1-6, with a possible D match to TRBD1 (5 bases). Germline-derived CDR1 and CDR2 are ENHRY and SYGVKD. The CDR3 length is 16 residues. The V end lost 0 bases, the J end lost 7 bases, and 13 bases lay between the germline ends. CDR3 sequence (DNA): TGTGCCATCAGTGAGTCGGGCAGCAGGGCGAATTCACCCCTCCACTTT. Translated, it gives CAISESGSRANSPLHF.

The CDR3 here is CASSNRQGIRYNSPLHF. The CDR3 DNA reads TGTGCCAGCAGCAATCGACAGGGGATTCGTTATAATTCACCCCTCCACTTT. The chain couples TRBV7-3 to TRBJ1-6; TRBD1 matches 8 bases. Germline CDR1 and CDR2: SGHTA and FQGTGA. The CDR3 consists of 17 residues. V shed 5 bases, J shed 4 bases, and the junction held 10 bases outside the gene matches.

This clonotype appeared a few times. The CDR3 reads CASSIQGPMEKLFF. CDR3 sequence (DNA): TGTGCCAGCAGCATCCAGGGGCCAATGGAAAAACTGTTTTTT. This chain connects TRBV7-9 to TRBJ1-4; D perhaps matches TRBD1 (6 bases). The CDR3 runs to 14 residues. The V gene lost 5 bases and the J gene lost 8 bases, with 15 bases spanning the gap. CDR1 SEHNR and CDR2 FQNEAQ come from the germline V gene (reference sequence).

This clonotype was found a few times. The chain is built from TRBV2 and TRBJ2-1; TRBD1 matches at 7 bases. There are 12 residues in the CDR3. J lost 9 bases, V lost 5 bases, and 4 bases had no gene match. CDR1 and CDR2 (germline): SNHLY, FYNNEI. Here the CDR3 DNA reads TGTGCCAGCAGTAAGGGGGCGGGTGAGCAGTTCTTC. Its protein is CASSKGAGEQFF. Supplemented by reference TRBV2 and TRBJ2-1, the full variable domain reads EPEVTQTPSHQVTQMGQEVILRCVPISNHLYFYWYRQILGQKVEFLVSFYNNEISEKSEIFDDQFSVERPDGSNFTLKIRSTKLEDSAMYFCASSKGAGEQFFGPGTRLTVL.

This clonotype was recorded a few times. V and J are TRBV5-1 and TRBJ2-7; D call uncertain. The V and J ends lost 4 bases and 2 bases respectively, with 13 bases between them. CDR3 length: 14 amino acids. The V gene's germline CDR1 is SGHRS and CDR2 YFSETQ. The CDR3 sequence: CASSGSPDTYEQYF. CDR3 in DNA: TGCGCCAGCAGCGGTTCACCTGACACCTACGAGCAGTACTTC.

The table lists this clonotype with many counts. This chain's CDR3 is CASSLMTGEETQYF. The CDR3 region has the DNA TGTGCCAGCAGCTTAATGACAGGGGAAGAGACCCAGTACTTC. The chain combines TRBV7-8 with TRBJ2-5; 8 nucleotides match TRBD1. The V and J ends lost 2 bases and 3 bases, in that order; junction bases with no gene match: 2. The germline gives CDR1 SGHVS, CDR2 FQNEAQ. The CDR3 spans 14 residues.

The chain recombines TRBV5-1 with TRBJ2-5; a possible D gene is TRBD1 (7 bases). From germline, CDR1 is SGHRS and CDR2 YFSETQ. The CDR3 runs 14 residues. Trimming removed 3 bases from V and 4 bases from J, with 13 bases in between. CDR3 coding DNA: TGCGCCAGCAGCTGGGGGGACAGTGGAGAGACCCAGTACTTC. It specifies CASSWGDSGETQYF.

The rearrangement uses TRBV14 and TRBJ2-5, with D perhaps matching TRBD2 (6 bases). The CDR3 has 17 amino acids. Per germline, CDR1 SGHDN and CDR2 FVKESK. V lost 4 bases and J lost 2, with 20 bases in between. This chain's CDR3 is CASSPAPTTSSQETQYF. The CDR3 DNA is TGTGCCAGCAGCCCCGCACCTACTACTAGCAGTCAAGAGACCCAGTACTTC.

The V gene is TRBV7-6, the J gene TRBJ1-6, with a weak D call TRBD1 (5 bases). This CDR3 spans 12 amino acids. Germline values: CDR1 SGHVS, CDR2 FNYEAQ. V lost 4 bases and J lost 14, with 12 bases in between. CDR3 bases: TGTGCCAGCAGCTCCCCCGGGACCACCCTCCACTTT. It specifies CASSSPGTTLHF.

This clonotype occurred a few times. The chain carries TRBV7-9 and TRBJ2-2; 9 nucleotides line up with TRBD1. Per germline, CDR1 SEHNR and CDR2 FQNEAQ (reference sequence). V was clipped by 2 bases and J by 3 bases; unmatched bases: 4. The CDR3 consists of 16 residues. The DNA for the CDR3 is TGTGCCAGCAGCTTAAGGACAGGGGACGACACCGGGGAGCTGTTTTTT. Translation: CASSLRTGDDTGELFF.

This clonotype was counted only a few times. The gene calls are TRBV20-1 and TRBJ1-1; D is unresolved. The CDR3 is 14 amino acids. Germline CDR1 reads DFQATT; CDR2 reads SNEGSKA (reference sequence). V lost 1 base to trimming and J lost 1 base, with 10 bases between them. The DNA of the CDR3 is TGCAGTGCTAGAGCCTTGGACGGGAACACTGAAGCTTTCTTT. It codes for CSARALDGNTEAFF.

This clonotype was seen more than once but under ten times. The chain combines TRBV6-2 or TRBV6-3 with TRBJ2-7, with D perhaps assigned TRBD1 or TRBD2 (5 bases each). The length of the CDR3 is 16 residues. The germline V and J ends were trimmed by 6 bases and 3 bases, with 21 bases remaining between them. Germline CDR1 MNHEY, CDR2 SVGEGT. In DNA, the CDR3 is TGTGCCAGCAGCTCACGGGGCTCTTCACCTCTCTACGAGCAGTACGTC. Its protein is CASSSRGSSPLYEQYV.

The chain carries TRBV12-3 or TRBV12-4 and TRBJ1-4; D call uncertain. Deletions cut 6 bases from V and 5 bases from J, with 16 bases between. The CDR3 contains 15 residues. In DNA form, the CDR3 reads TGTGCCAGCAGCCCGACCCGGGTCGGAAATGAAAAACTGTTTTTT. It translates to CASSPTRVGNEKLFF.

This clonotype appeared a few times. The V gene is TRBV6-6, the J gene TRBJ1-5, with 7 bases matching TRBD1. The ends lost 8 bases at V and 5 bases at J; junction bases unmatched: 12. The CDR3 extends over 15 amino acids. Per the germline V gene, CDR1 is MNHNY and CDR2 is SVGAGI (reference sequence). CDR3 sequence reads: CASGNTDRRDQPQHF. The CDR3 DNA follows: TGTGCCAGCGGAAATACGGACAGGAGGGATCAGCCCCAGCATTTT.

This clonotype was detected only a few times. The chain employs TRBV5-5 and TRBJ2-5; 11 bases align to TRBD2. V lost 5 bases and J lost 1; bases outside the gene matches: 4. Germline V gene data show CDR1 as SGHKS and CDR2 as YYEKEE (reference sequence). This CDR3 has 15 residues. CDR3 sequence reads: CASSLAGGLQETQYF. The DNA of the CDR3 is TGTGCCAGCAGTCTAGCGGGGGGACTCCAAGAGACCCAGTACTTC.

In its sample, this clonotype was seen many times. This sequence joins TRBV15 and TRBJ1-5; D is undetermined. Germline V gives CDR1 LNHNV, CDR2 YYDKDF (reference sequence). This CDR3 is built from 12 residues. The V end lost 4 bases, the J end lost 5 bases, and 6 bases lay between the germline ends. This chain's CDR3 is CATSIQDQPQHF. CDR3 in DNA: TGTGCCACCAGCATTCAGGATCAGCCCCAGCATTTT.

The sample holds a few counts of this clonotype. The rearrangement links TRBV29-1 to TRBJ2-7, with D possibly being TRBD1 (5 bases). The CDR3 has 12 residues. Germline V lookup: CDR1 SQVTM, CDR2 ANQGSEA. Trimming removed 6 bases at V and 7 bases at J, with 16 bases between. The CDR3 DNA follows: TGCAGCGTCAAGATTTCAGGGTGGGAGCAGTACTTC. Its protein is CSVKISGWEQYF.

In its sample, this clonotype was seen a few times. This rearrangement joins TRBV20-1 to TRBJ2-6; D gene uncertain. From germline, CDR1 is DFQATT and CDR2 SNEGSKA (reference sequence). The CDR3 is 14 amino acids. V shed 2 bases and J shed 0 bases, with 5 bases lying between them. The CDR3 loop is CSARSVSGANVLTF. In DNA, the CDR3 is TGCAGTGCTAGAAGCGTCTCTGGGGCCAACGTCCTGACTTTC.

In this sample, this clonotype turned up many times. V gene TRBV20-1 combines with J gene TRBJ2-7, with D unclear. The CDR3 has 16 residues. The germline V and J ends were trimmed by 0 bases and 7 bases, with 22 bases remaining between them. Germline CDR1 and CDR2: DFQATT and SNEGSKA (reference sequence). The CDR3 sequence is CSARDSRDPRFWEQYF. As DNA, the CDR3 is TGCAGTGCTAGAGATAGTAGAGACCCCAGGTTTTGGGAGCAGTACTTC.

This chain connects TRBV7-9 to TRBJ1-4; 7 nucleotides match TRBD1. CDR3 size: 16 residues. The germline CDR1 and CDR2 sequences are SEHNR and FQNEAQ (reference sequence). J lost 4 bases, V lost 6 bases, and 11 bases had no gene match. The CDR3 DNA reads as TGTGCCAGCAGTACTGAACAGGGGAGGATTAATGAAAAACTGTTTTTT. Protein sequence: CASSTEQGRINEKLFF.

This clonotype was detected only a few times. CDR3 region: CASSFGTGGDYEQYF. CDR3 nucleotides: TGTGCCAGCAGCTTCGGGACAGGGGGTGATTACGAGCAGTACTTC. The rearrangement uses TRBV7-7 and TRBJ2-7; 11 bases agree with TRBD1. Trimming removed 3 bases from V and 4 bases from J; junction bases left unmatched: 5. There are 15 residues in the CDR3. Looked up from germline, CDR1 is SSHAT and CDR2 is FNYEAQ (reference sequence). Together with reference TRBV7-7 and TRBJ2-7, the CDR3 gives the full variable domain: GAGVSQSPRYKVTKRGQDVTLRCDPISSHATLYWYQQALGQGPEFLTYFNYEAQPDKSGLPSDRFSAERPEGSISTLTIQRTEQRDSAMYRCASSFGTGGDYEQYFGPGTRLTVT.

The chain joins TRBV9 to TRBJ2-2, with TRBD2 matching over 10 bases. The CDR3 contains 20 residues. Germline trimming cut 3 bases from V and 1 base from J; bases unmatched to any gene: 15. Germline V CDR1 and CDR2: SGDLS, YYNGEE. CDR3 amino acids: CASSGPNGLAGDQNTGELFF. The CDR3 DNA reads TGTGCCAGCAGCGGCCCTAATGGCCTAGCGGGGGATCAGAACACCGGGGAGCTGTTTTTT.

The rearrangement uses TRBV21-1 and TRBJ1-2; the tabulated D call, TRBD1, remains unverified against the DNA. TRBV21-1 is a pseudogene. The CDR3 is made up of 15 amino acids. The CDR3 region is CASSKARGRGYGYTF. CDR3 in DNA: TGTGCCAGCAGCAAGGCCCGCGGCAGGGGCTATGGCTACACCTTC.

This clonotype appeared a few times. This sequence joins TRBV19 and TRBJ1-5; no reliable D call. The CDR3 runs to 16 residues. Germline V CDR1 and CDR2: LNHDA, SQIVND (reference sequence). Trimming removed 1 base from V and 0 bases from J, with 10 bases in between. The DNA for the CDR3 is TGTGCCAGTAGTATAGCAGAAATCTATAGCAATCAGCCCCAGCATTTT. Its translation is CASSIAEIYSNQPQHF.

The chain carries TRBV6-5 and TRBJ2-1; TRBD1 matches 10 bases. V dropped 8 bases and J dropped 9; count of bases not matched to a gene: 16. The CDR3 length is 16 residues. In germline, CDR1 is MNHEY, CDR2 SVGAGI. Here the CDR3 reads CASGGIRTGGLSEQFF. The CDR3 DNA sequence: TGTGCCAGCGGGGGGATCCGGACAGGGGGATTGAGTGAGCAGTTCTTC.